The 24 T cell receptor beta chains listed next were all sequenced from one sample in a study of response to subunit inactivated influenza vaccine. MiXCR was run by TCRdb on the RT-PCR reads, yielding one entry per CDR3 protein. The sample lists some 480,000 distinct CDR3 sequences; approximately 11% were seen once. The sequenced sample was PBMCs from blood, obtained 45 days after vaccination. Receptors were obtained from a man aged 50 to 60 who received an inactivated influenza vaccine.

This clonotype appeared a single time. Here the CDR3 DNA reads TGTGCCAGCAGTTACCAGCGGGGGGTTGAGCAGTTCTTC. This translates into CASSYQRGVEQFF. The rearrangement joins TRBV6-2 or TRBV6-3 to TRBJ2-1; 9 bases fit TRBD2. This CDR3 has 13 residues. CDR1 and CDR2 (germline): MNHEY, SVGEGT. V lost 2 bases to trimming and J lost 9 bases; unmatched junction nucleotides: 2.

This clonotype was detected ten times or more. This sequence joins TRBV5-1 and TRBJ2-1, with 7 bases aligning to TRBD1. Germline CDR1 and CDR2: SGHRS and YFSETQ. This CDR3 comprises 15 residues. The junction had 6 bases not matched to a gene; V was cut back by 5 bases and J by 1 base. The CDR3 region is CASRFRDSSYNEQFF. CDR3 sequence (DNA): TGCGCCAGCAGGTTCCGGGACAGTTCCTACAATGAGCAGTTCTTC.

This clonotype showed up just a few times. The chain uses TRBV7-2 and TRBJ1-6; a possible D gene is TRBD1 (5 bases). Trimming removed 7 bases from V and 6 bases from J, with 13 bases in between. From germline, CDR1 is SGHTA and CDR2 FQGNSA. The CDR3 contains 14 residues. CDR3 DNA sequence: TGTGCCAGCACCCCGGGGGGAGGTAATTCACCCCTCCACTTT. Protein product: CASTPGGGNSPLHF.

In nucleotides, the CDR3 is TGTGCCAGCAGCCCCATAAGCTCTGGGGCCAACGTCCTGACTTTC. Its translation: CASSPISSGANVLTF. The chain links TRBV11-2 to TRBJ2-6; D is uncertain. The CDR3 runs 15 residues. CDR1 is SGHAT, CDR2 FQNNGV, per germline. V dropped 5 bases and J dropped 0 bases, with 8 bases sitting between them.

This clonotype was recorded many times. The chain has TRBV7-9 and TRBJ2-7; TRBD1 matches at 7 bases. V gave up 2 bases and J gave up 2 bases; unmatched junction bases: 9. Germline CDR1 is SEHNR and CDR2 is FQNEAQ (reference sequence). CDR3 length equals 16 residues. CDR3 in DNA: TGTGCCAGCAGCTTATACAGGGGCACACCTCCCTACGAGCAGTACTTC. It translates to CASSLYRGTPPYEQYF.

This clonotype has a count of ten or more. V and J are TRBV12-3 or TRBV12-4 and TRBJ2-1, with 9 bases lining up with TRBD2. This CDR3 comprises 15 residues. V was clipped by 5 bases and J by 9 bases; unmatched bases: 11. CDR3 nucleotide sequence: TGTGCCAGCAGTCCGGGACTAGCCCTTGGCGGTGAGCAGTTCTTC. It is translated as CASSPGLALGGEQFF.

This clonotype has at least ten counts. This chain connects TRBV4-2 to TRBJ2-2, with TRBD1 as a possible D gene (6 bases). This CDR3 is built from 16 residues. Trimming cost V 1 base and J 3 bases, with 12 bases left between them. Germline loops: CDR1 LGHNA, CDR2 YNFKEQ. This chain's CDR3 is CASSQALTGYTGELFF. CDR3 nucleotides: TGTGCCAGCAGCCAAGCCCTAACAGGGTACACCGGGGAGCTGTTTTTT.

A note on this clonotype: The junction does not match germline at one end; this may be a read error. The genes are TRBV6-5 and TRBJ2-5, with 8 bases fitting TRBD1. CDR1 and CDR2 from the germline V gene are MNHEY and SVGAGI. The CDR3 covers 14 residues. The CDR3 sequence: CASRYKQGGETQYF. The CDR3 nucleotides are TGTGCCAGCCGTTACAAACAGGGGGGTGAGACCCAGTACTTC.

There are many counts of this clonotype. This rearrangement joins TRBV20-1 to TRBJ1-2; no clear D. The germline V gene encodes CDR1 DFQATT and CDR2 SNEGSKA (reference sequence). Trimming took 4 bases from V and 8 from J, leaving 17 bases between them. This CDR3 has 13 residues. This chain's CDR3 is CSAKMGPSGGYTF. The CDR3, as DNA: TGCAGTGCTAAAATGGGTCCGTCAGGAGGCTACACCTTC.

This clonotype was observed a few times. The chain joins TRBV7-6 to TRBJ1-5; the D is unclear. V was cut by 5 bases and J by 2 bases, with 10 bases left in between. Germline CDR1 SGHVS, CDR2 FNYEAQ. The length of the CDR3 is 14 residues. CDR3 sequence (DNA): TGTGCCAGCAGCCTAAGACATGGCAATCAGCCCCAGCATTTT. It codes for CASSLRHGNQPQHF.

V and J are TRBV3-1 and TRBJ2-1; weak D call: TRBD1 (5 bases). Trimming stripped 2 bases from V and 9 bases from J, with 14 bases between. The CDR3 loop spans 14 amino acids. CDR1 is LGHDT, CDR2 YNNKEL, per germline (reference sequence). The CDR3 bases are TGTGCCAGCAGCCAACCCCCAGGGTCCCGTGAGCAGTTCTTC. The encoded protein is CASSQPPGSREQFF.

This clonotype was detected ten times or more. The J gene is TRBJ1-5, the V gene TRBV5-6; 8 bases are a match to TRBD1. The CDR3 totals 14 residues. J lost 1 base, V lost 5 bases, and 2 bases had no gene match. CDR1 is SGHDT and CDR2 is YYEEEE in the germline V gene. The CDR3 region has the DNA TGTGCCAGCAGTCGGGACAGGAGCAATCAGCCCCAGCATTTT. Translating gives CASSRDRSNQPQHF.

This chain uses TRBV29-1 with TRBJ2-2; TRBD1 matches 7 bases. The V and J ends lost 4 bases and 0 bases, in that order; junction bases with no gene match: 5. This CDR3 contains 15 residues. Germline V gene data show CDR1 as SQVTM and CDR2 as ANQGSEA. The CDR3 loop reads CSVGTGPTNTGELFF. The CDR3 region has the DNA TGCAGCGTTGGGACAGGCCCTACGAACACCGGGGAGCTGTTTTTT.

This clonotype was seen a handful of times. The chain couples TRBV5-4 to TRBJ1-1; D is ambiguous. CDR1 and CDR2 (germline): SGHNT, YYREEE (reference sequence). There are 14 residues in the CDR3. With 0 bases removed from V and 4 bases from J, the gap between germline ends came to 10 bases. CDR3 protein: CASSLALGPTEAFF. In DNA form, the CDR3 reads TGTGCCAGCAGCTTGGCCTTGGGCCCCACTGAAGCTTTCTTT.

CDR3 protein: CASRLGLVDNQPQHF. In nucleotides, the CDR3 is TGTGCCAGCAGACTCGGACTGGTAGACAATCAGCCCCAGCATTTT. This sequence joins TRBV12-3 or TRBV12-4 and TRBJ1-5, with D hard to call. Trimming removed 6 bases at V and 3 bases at J, with 15 bases between. The CDR3 extends over 15 amino acids.

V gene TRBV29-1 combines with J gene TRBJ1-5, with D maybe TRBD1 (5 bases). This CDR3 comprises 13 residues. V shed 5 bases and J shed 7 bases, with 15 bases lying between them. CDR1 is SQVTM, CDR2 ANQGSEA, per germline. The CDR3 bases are TGCAGCGTTTCTTCAGCCGGGGGACAGCCCCAGCATTTT. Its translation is CSVSSAGGQPQHF.

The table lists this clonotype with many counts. The CDR3 protein is CSVHRGSTDTQYF. CDR3 sequence (DNA): TGCAGCGTTCACAGGGGAAGCACAGATACGCAGTATTTT. The rearrangement links TRBV29-1 to TRBJ2-3; 7 nucleotides align to TRBD1. CDR1 and CDR2 from the germline V gene are SQVTM and ANQGSEA. Trimming removed 5 bases from V and 0 bases from J; junction bases left unmatched: 2. The length of the CDR3 is 13 residues.

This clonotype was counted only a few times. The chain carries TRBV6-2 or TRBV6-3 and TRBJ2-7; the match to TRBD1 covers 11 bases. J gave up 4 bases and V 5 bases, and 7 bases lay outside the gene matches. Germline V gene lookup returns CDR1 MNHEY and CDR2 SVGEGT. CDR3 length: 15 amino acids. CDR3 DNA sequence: TGTGCCAGCAGTATATCGGACAGGGGGCTTTACGAGCAGTACTTC. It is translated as CASSISDRGLYEQYF.

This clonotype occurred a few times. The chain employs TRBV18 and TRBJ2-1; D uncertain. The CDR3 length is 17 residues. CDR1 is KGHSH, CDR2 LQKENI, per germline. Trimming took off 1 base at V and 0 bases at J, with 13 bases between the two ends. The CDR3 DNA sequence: TGTGCCAGCTCACCACTTTCTGGGTCGAGCTCCTACAATGAGCAGTTCTTC. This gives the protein CASSPLSGSSSYNEQFF.

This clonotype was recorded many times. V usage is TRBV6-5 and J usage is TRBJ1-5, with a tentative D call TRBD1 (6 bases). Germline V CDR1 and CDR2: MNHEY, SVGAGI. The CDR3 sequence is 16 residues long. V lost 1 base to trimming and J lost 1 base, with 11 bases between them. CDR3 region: CASSYFPQGSNQPQHF. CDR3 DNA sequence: TGTGCCAGCAGTTACTTTCCACAGGGCAGCAATCAGCCCCAGCATTTT.

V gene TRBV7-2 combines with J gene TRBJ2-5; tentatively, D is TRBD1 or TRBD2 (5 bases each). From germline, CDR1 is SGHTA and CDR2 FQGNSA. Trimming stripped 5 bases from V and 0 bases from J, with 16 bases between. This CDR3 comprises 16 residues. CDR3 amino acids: CASSSLGTPYQETQYF. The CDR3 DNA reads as TGTGCCAGCAGCAGCCTCGGGACCCCGTACCAAGAGACCCAGTACTTC.

This chain's CDR3 is CASRTRGMSLNQPQHF. In nucleotides, the CDR3 is TGTGCCAGCAGAACCAGGGGGATGAGCCTTAATCAGCCCCAGCATTTT. The V call is TRBV6-2 or TRBV6-3, the J call TRBJ1-5; TRBD1 aligns across 7 bases. CDR3 size: 16 residues. Germline CDR1 MNHEY, CDR2 SVGEGT. With 6 bases clipped from V and 4 bases from J, the junction kept 12 bases outside the gene matches.

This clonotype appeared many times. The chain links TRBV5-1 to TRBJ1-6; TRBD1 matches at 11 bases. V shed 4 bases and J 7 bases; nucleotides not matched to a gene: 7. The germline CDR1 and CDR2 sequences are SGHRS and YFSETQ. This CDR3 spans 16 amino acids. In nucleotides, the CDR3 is TGCGCCAGCAGCCGTGCCGGGACAGGGGGAAATTCACCCCTCCACTTT. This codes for CASSRAGTGGNSPLHF.

The CDR3 protein is CASSLAFRPWGNTGELFF. CDR3 in DNA: TGTGCCAGCAGCTTGGCGTTTCGCCCCTGGGGGAACACCGGGGAGCTGTTTTTT. V is TRBV5-6 and J is TRBJ2-2; D is ambiguous. This CDR3 contains 18 residues. Germline CDR1 SGHDT, CDR2 YYEEEE. V was pared by 0 bases and J by 1 base, with 16 bases between.